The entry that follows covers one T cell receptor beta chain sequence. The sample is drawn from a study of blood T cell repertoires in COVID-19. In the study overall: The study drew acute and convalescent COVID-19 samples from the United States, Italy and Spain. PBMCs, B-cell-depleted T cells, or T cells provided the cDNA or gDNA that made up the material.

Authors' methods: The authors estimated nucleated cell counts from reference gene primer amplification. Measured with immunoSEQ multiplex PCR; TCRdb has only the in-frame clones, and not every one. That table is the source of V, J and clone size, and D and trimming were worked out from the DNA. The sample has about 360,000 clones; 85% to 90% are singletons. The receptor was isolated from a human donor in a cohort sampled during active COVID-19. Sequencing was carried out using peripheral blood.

CDR3 in amino acids: CASRPDRDGTLEPQHF. The CDR3 DNA reads as TGTGCCAGCAGACCTGACAGGGATGGGACCCTGGAGCCCCAGCATTTT. V and J are TRBV7-2 and TRBJ1-5; TRBD1 matches 7 bases. Germline V gene data show CDR1 as SGHTA and CDR2 as FQGNSA. V lost 6 bases and J lost 8; bases outside the gene matches: 16. CDR3 length equals 16 residues. Filled out from reference TRBV7-2 and TRBJ1-5, the complete variable domain reads GAGVSQSPSNKVTEKGKDVELRCDPISGHTALYWYRQSLGQGLEFLIYFQGNSAPDKSGLPSDRFSAERTGGSVSTLTIQRTQQEDSAVYLCASRPDRDGTLEPQHFGDGTRLSIL.